This T cell receptor beta chain came from a study of CD8 T cells in Susac syndrome. Roughly 0.45 to 1 ug RNA was reverse transcribed with random hexamers. TCRdb analysed the immunoSEQ multiplex PCR reads with MiXCR anew, one entry per CDR3 protein. The sample holds about 100,000 distinct CDR3 sequences; about 95% are singletons and the top ten take roughly 0.29%. Concerning this clonotype: Its antigen is not known.

TCR beta sequencing was performed on blood CD8+ and CD4+ T cells. Negative isolation was used for CD8+ and CD4+ T cells, and FACS enrichment was applied to TEMRA cells. This CDR3 region has 16 residues. Trimming cost V 2 bases and J 5 bases, with 18 bases left between them. Per germline, CDR1 KGHSH and CDR2 LQKENI. Study-wide points: Susac CD8+ cells expanded clonally the most in TEMRA cells and in active patients.

The chain uses TRBV18 and TRBJ2-5; possibly TRBD2 for D (5 bases). Sequences were obtained from CD8+ T cells from PBMCs. This receptor was obtained from a human donor with Susac syndrome. CDR3 bases: TGTGCCAGCTCACCAATCGGGGTCCGCTCGGGGGAGACCCAGTACTTC. It translates to CASSPIGVRSGETQYF.